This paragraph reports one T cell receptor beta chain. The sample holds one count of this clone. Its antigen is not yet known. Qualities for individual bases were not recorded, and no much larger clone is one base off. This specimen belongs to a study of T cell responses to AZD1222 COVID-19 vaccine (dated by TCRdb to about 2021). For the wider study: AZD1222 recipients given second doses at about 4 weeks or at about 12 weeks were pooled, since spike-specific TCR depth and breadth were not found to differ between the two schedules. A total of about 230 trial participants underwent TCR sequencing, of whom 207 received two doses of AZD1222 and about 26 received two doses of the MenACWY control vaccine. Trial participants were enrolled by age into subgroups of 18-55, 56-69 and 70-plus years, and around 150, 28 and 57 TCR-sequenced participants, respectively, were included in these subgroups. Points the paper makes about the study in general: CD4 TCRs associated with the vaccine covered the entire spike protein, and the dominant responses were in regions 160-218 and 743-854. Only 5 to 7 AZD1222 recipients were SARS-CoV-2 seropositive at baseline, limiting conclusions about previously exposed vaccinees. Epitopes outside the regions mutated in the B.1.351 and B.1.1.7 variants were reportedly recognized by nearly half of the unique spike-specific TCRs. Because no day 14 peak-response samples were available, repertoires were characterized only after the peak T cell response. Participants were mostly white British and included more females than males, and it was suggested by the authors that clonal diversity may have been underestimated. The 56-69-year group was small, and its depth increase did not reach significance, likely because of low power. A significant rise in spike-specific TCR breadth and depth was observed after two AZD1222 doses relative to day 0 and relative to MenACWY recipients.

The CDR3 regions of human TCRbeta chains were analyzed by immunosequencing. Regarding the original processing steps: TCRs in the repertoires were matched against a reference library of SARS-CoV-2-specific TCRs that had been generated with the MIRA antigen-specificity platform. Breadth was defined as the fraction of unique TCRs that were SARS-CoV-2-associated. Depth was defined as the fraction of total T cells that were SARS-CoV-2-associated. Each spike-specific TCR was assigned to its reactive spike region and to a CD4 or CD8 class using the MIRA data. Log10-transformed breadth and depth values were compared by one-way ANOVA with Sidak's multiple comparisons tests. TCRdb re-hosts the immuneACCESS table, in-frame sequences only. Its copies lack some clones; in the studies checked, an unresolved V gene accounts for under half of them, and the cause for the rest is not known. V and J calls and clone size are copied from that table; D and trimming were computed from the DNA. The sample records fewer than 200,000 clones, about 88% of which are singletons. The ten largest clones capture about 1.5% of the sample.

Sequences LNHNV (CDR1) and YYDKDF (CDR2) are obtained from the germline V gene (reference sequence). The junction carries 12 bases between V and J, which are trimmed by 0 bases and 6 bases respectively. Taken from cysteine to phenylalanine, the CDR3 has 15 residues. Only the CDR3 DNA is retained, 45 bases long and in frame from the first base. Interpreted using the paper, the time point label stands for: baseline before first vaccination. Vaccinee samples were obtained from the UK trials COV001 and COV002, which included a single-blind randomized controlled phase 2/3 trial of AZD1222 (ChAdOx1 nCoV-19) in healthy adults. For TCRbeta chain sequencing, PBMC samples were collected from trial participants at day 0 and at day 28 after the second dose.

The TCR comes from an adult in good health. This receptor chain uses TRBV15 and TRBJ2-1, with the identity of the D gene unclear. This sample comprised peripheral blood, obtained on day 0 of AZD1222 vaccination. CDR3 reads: CATSRDMQIGNEQFF. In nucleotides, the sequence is TGTGCCACCAGCAGAGACATGCAGATTGGCAATGAGCAGTTCTTC.